Listed below are T cell receptor beta chains from one sample, sequenced in a study of shared clonotypes between healthy human individuals. Libraries were prepared by immunoSEQ multiplex PCR; TCRdb keeps only in-frame clonotypes and omits some of them. The sample comprises about 980,000 clones, about 80% of which are singletons, and about 1.5% rests with the top ten. Sequencing was performed on memory CD4+ T cells sorted from blood. Receptors were obtained from a man aged 18 to 35 in good health. Both conserved end residues are part of each CDR3. The D gene is left open where the match is weak. Clone size, where shown, is once, few, many, or a class for clones that have expanded.

V: TRBV5-1
J: TRBJ1-3
size: NA
D: NA
DNA: TGCGCCAGCAGCTTGGATGGAAGCTCTGGAAACACCATATATTTT
CDR3: CASSLDGSSGNTIYF

V: TRBV5-4
J: TRBJ2-2
size: NA
D: TRBD1
DNA: TGTGCCAGCAGCTCTACGGGACAGGGTAACCCCGGGGAGCTGTTTTTT
CDR3: CASSSTGQGNPGELFF

V: TRBV5-1
J: TRBJ2-7
size: few
D: TRBD1
DNA: TGCGCCAGCAGCCCGAGGACAGGGTCCTTTTACGAGCAGTACTTC
CDR3: CASSPRTGSFYEQYF

V: TRBV11-2
J: TRBJ2-1
size: NA
D: NA
DNA: TGTGCCAGCAGCTTATCCGTCGGCGGTTCCAATGAGCAGTTCTTC
CDR3: CASSLSVGGSNEQFF

V: TRBV5-6
J: TRBJ2-7
size: NA
D: NA
DNA: TGTGCCAGCAGCTACCGGGACCTACCTTACGAGCAGTACTTC
CDR3: CASSYRDLPYEQYF

V: TRBV29-1
J: TRBJ1-2
size: NA
D: TRBD1
DNA: TGCAGCGCGGGGACAGGGAACTATGGCTACACCTTC
CDR3: CSAGTGNYGYTF

V: TRBV28
J: TRBJ1-6
size: NA
D: NA
DNA: TGTGCCAGCAGAAAGGGACCGCTCGCGACACCCCTCCACTTT
CDR3: CASRKGPLATPLHF

V: TRBV4-1
J: TRBJ1-5
size: few
D: NA
DNA: TGCGCCAGCAGCCGCGGCGGGGATCGGCCCCAGCATTTT
CDR3: CASSRGGDRPQHF

V: TRBV5-8
J: TRBJ2-3
size: NA
D: NA
DNA: TGTGCCAGCAGCACAAGGGACCAAAGGAGGACAGATACGCAGTATTTT
CDR3: CASSTRDQRRTDTQYF

V: TRBV18
J: TRBJ2-5
size: NA
D: NA
DNA: TGTGCCAGCTCCAGACAGCAAGAGACCCAGTACTTC
CDR3: CASSRQQETQYF

V: TRBV6-4
J: TRBJ2-5
size: NA
D: NA
DNA: TGTGCCAGCAGTGTCACTTGGGGGGAGACCCAGTACTTC
CDR3: CASSVTWGETQYF

V: TRBV6-1
J: TRBJ1-5
size: NA
D: NA
DNA: TGTGCCAGCAGTGGCGGCTGGGCGGGGCAGCCCCAGCATTTT
CDR3: CASSGGWAGQPQHF

V: TRBV27
J: TRBJ1-1
size: once
D: TRBD1
DNA: TGTGCCAGCAGTTACAGGACAGGGCTCCAAAGGTCTGAAGCTTTCTTT
CDR3: CASSYRTGLQRSEAFF

V: TRBV7-2
J: TRBJ2-1
size: once
D: NA
DNA: TGTGCCAGCAGCCCCTTGGACTATGAGCAGTTCTTC
CDR3: CASSPLDYEQFF

V: TRBV7-6
J: TRBJ2-1
size: NA
D: NA
DNA: TGTGCCAGCAGCCCCCGAATCCGGGGGGCTCCCTACAATGAGCAGTTCTTC
CDR3: CASSPRIRGAPYNEQFF

V: TRBV30
J: TRBJ1-1
size: NA
D: NA
DNA: TGTGCCTGGAGTGTAGGTGGAATAGGTGAAGCTTTCTTT
CDR3: CAWSVGGIGEAFF

V: TRBV7-8
J: TRBJ2-2
size: NA
D: NA
DNA: TGTGCCAGCAGCCAAGTGGGCCCCGGGGAGCTGTTTTTT
CDR3: CASSQVGPGELFF

V: TRBV6-6
J: TRBJ2-4
size: NA
D: NA
DNA: TGTGCCAGCAGTTACGGGGTCGACATAGCCAAAAACATTCAGTACTTC
CDR3: CASSYGVDIAKNIQYF

V: TRBV11-2
J: TRBJ2-2
size: NA
D: TRBD2
DNA: TGTGCCAGCAGCTTAGTCCTAGCGGGAGGTAACACCGGGGAGCTGTTTTTT
CDR3: CASSLVLAGGNTGELFF

V: TRBV5-1
J: TRBJ1-2
size: NA
D: NA
DNA: TGCGCCAGCAGCTTGGAGGACGGGAACTATGGCTACACCTTC
CDR3: CASSLEDGNYGYTF

V: TRBV27
J: TRBJ2-6
size: NA
D: TRBD1
DNA: TGTGCCAGCAGTCCCCGACGACAGGGGGCAGGGGGGGCCAACGTCCTGACTTTC
CDR3: CASSPRRQGAGGANVLTF

V: TRBV19
J: TRBJ1-1
size: NA
D: NA
DNA: TGTGCCAGTAGCCCCCCCACGTGGACCGAAGCTTTCTTT
CDR3: CASSPPTWTEAFF

V: TRBV18
J: TRBJ1-2
size: NA
D: NA
DNA: TGTGCCAGCTCAGTGGGGACCGACTATGGCTACACCTTC
CDR3: CASSVGTDYGYTF

V: TRBV7-2
J: TRBJ2-1
size: once
D: NA
DNA: TGTGCCAGCAGCTTATTCTCGGGATTGCCCAGCTCCTACAATGAGCAGTTCTTC
CDR3: CASSLFSGLPSSYNEQFF

V: TRBV6-5
J: TRBJ1-3
size: NA
D: NA
DNA: TGTGCCAGCGCAAGGGGGGAATCCTCTGGAAACACCATATATTTT
CDR3: CASARGESSGNTIYF

V: TRBV6-1
J: TRBJ2-3
size: NA
D: NA
DNA: TGTGCCAGCAAGTTGGCGGGGGCCCCGAGGGATACGCAGTATTTT
CDR3: CASKLAGAPRDTQYF

V: TRBV27
J: TRBJ1-6
size: once
D: TRBD1
DNA: TGTGCCAGCAGGGACAGGGGTAGCTGGGTGAATTCACCCCTCCACTTT
CDR3: CASRDRGSWVNSPLHF

V: TRBV10-3
J: TRBJ2-1
size: once
D: NA
DNA: TGTGCCATCAGTGAGACACTCCAGGGGACCTACAATGAGCAGTTCTTC
CDR3: CAISETLQGTYNEQFF

V: TRBV27
J: TRBJ2-2
size: NA
D: NA
DNA: TGTGCCAGCAGTTCCCGCCCATCCGGGGAGCTGTTTTTT
CDR3: CASSSRPSGELFF

V: TRBV5-4
J: TRBJ2-3
size: NA
D: NA
DNA: TGTGCCAGCAGCTTGGAAAGATTCACGCAGTATTTT
CDR3: CASSLERFTQYF

V: TRBV5-1
J: TRBJ2-1
size: NA
D: NA
DNA: TGCGCCAGCAGCTTGGCCCCTTACAATGAGCAGTTCTTC
CDR3: CASSLAPYNEQFF

V: TRBV6-1
J: TRBJ1-5
size: NA
D: NA
DNA: TGTGCCAGCAGTACAGGCAATCAGCCCCAGCATTTT
CDR3: CASSTGNQPQHF

V: TRBV2
J: TRBJ1-5
size: NA
D: NA
DNA: TGTGCCAGCAGTGAGGCAGGGCGCAATCAGCCCCAGCATTTT
CDR3: CASSEAGRNQPQHF

V: TRBV30
J: TRBJ1-1
size: NA
D: NA
DNA: TGTGCCTGGAGTACACAGGGGAACACTGAAGCTTTCTTT
CDR3: CAWSTQGNTEAFF

V: TRBV5-4
J: TRBJ2-3
size: NA
D: TRBD2
DNA: TGTGCCAGCAGCCGGACTAGCGGGGGGGCGAGTCCAGATACGCAGTATTTT
CDR3: CASSRTSGGASPDTQYF

V: TRBV27
J: TRBJ1-6
size: NA
D: NA
DNA: TGTGCCAGCAGTTACAGGGATGCCGATTCACCCCTCCACTTT
CDR3: CASSYRDADSPLHF

V: TRBV5-1
J: TRBJ2-3
size: NA
D: TRBD2
DNA: TGCGCCAGCAGCTTGGACCTAGCGGGGGGGCCAGATACGCAGTATTTT
CDR3: CASSLDLAGGPDTQYF

V: TRBV11-3
J: TRBJ2-5
size: once
D: NA
DNA: TGTGCCAGCAGGAAGGATGGGGAAGAGACCCAGTACTTC
CDR3: CASRKDGEETQYF

V: TRBV10-3
J: TRBJ2-5
size: once
D: NA
DNA: TGTGCCATCAGCTCAACGGTGGGAGGCGGTAGAGAGACCCAGTACTTC
CDR3: CAISSTVGGGRETQYF

V: TRBV30
J: TRBJ2-5
size: NA
D: NA
DNA: TGTGCCTGGAGCCGACAGCAAGAGACCCAGTACTTC
CDR3: CAWSRQQETQYF

V: TRBV30
J: TRBJ1-2
size: few
D: NA
DNA: TGTGCCTGGAGTGAAAGCTATGGCTACACCTTC
CDR3: CAWSESYGYTF

V: TRBV7-2
J: TRBJ1-2
size: few
D: NA
DNA: TGTGCCAGCAGCTTAGTGGGATCAGGAGGCTACACCTTC
CDR3: CASSLVGSGGYTF

V: TRBV2
J: TRBJ2-1
size: many
D: NA
DNA: TGTGCCAGCAAGCTCTCTTCTTCAGAATACAATGAGCAGTTCTTC
CDR3: CASKLSSSEYNEQFF

V: TRBV6-5
J: TRBJ2-7
size: NA
D: TRBD1
DNA: TGTGCCAGCAGTCCTTCGACAGGGTCCTACGAGCAGTACTTC
CDR3: CASSPSTGSYEQYF

V: TRBV27
J: TRBJ1-1
size: NA
D: TRBD1
DNA: TGTGCCAGCACTAAAACAGGGGGAACTGAAGCTTTCTTT
CDR3: CASTKTGGTEAFF